A selection of T cell receptor beta chains follows, all from one sample in a study of OX40 agonist ivuxolimab in advanced cancers. Profiled with immunoSEQ multiplex PCR; TCRdb holds only in-frame clones, not every one. The profile shows 20,000 to 25,000 clones, around nine tenths of them singletons. The sequencing used CD4+ or CD8+ T cells sorted from blood, collected in a trial of the OX40 agonist ivuxolimab. These receptors came from an adult with an advanced solid tumor such as melanoma, head and neck, liver or kidney cancer. CDR3s leave out the opening cysteine and the closing phenylalanine or tryptophan.

TRBV28 ASKRQAPIDTGELF
TRBV2 ASRSRDLNYGYT
TRBV5-6 ASSPGDNEQF
TRBV14 ASSQFGQGSANTEAF
TRBV15 ATSTHSSYEQY
TRBV7-9 ASSLGGRETQY
TRBV19 ASTHRGPGDEQY
TRBV4-3 ASSPWEGYGYT
TRBV11-2 ASSPRLENYGYT
TRBV27 ASSSDRNYGELF
TRBV5-6 ASSLGGGLTYEQY
TRBV28 ASSLLVKQETQY
TRBV5-6 ASSLETGFMNTEAF
TRBV28 ASSLQTGAPYEQY
TRBV28 ASSLTRGRAGELF
TRBV19 ASTLWAFEGAQH
TRBV6-5 ASSYADRGEEYGYT
TRBV19 ASSIPGNEQY
TRBV2 ASQRVREGLRTDTQY
TRBV2 ASNPTVTANTEAF
TRBV6-5 ASSPESNQPQH
TRBV6-4 ASSDPTGGPYEQY
TRBV7-9 ASNSPGLGDEKLF
TRBV6-6 ASSYGTGVGELF
TRBV5-6 ASFLLNTEAF
TRBV2 ASSWSGGTRRSGELF
TRBV7-3 ASSQAGGGSTDTQY
TRBV19 ASSTPLGGFGMGYEQY
TRBV2 ASRMGQGYTEAF
TRBV9 ASSVTNDQPQH
TRBV28 ASRKSSGNTIY
TRBV14 ASSLIAGRNEQF
TRBV4-1 ASSHGTEDGYT
TRBV5-6 ASSLDQTRTYEQY
TRBV21-1 ASMNSGNTGELF
TRBV5-1 ASSIGVQWGGTGELF
TRBV6-6 ASSYNRVADQPQH
TRBV7-9 ASSLPLAGKETQY
TRBV6-5 ASSYGSEGSAF
TRBV27 ASSLTGTGTEAF
TRBV28 ASSFPENTEAF
TRBV27 ASSIGQARGNQPQH
TRBV9 ASTLVGDPYNEQF
TRBV19 ASSTKRSDTQY
TRBV5-6 ASSSVEGANGYT
TRBV7-8 ASSHGMALDYEQY
TRBV14 ASSQFSNTGELF
TRBV7-6 ASSPGASNTEAF
TRBV6-5 ASSYGTADTQY
TRBV5-1 ASSFRQSDTQY
TRBV6-5 ASSAGTRRT
TRBV27 ASNQGYTNTEAF
TRBV4-3 ASSQEPPGGVRDTQY
TRBV7-9 ASSQLGQPQH
TRBV4-1 ASSVTGGSEKLF
TRBV15 ATSDRDRGRYEQY
TRBV28 ASSFLVTEAF
TRBV9 ASSVGGETQY